The T cell receptor beta chain described here comes from a study of cytotoxic CD8 clonotypes in ibrutinib-treated CLL. Looked up from germline, CDR1 is SGHVS and CDR2 is FNYEAQ. V shed 5 bases and J shed 7 bases, with 24 bases lying between them. This CDR3 is 17 amino acids long. This clone was seen only once. Only in-frame clones appear in the TCRdb table, and some are missing; sequencing was by immunoSEQ multiplex PCR. The sample lists tens of thousands of clones, 70% to 80% seen once, with roughly 24% in the top ten. The sequenced sample was PBMCs, obtained before ibrutinib treatment. The chain carries TRBV7-6 and TRBJ2-1, with D perhaps TRBD2 (7 bases). The TCR was taken from a human donor with chronic lymphocytic leukemia. The CDR3: CASSPNVGGELLNEQFF. CDR3 sequence (DNA): TGTGCCAGCAGCCCGAATGTAGGGGGGGAGCTCCTGAATGAGCAGTTCTTC.